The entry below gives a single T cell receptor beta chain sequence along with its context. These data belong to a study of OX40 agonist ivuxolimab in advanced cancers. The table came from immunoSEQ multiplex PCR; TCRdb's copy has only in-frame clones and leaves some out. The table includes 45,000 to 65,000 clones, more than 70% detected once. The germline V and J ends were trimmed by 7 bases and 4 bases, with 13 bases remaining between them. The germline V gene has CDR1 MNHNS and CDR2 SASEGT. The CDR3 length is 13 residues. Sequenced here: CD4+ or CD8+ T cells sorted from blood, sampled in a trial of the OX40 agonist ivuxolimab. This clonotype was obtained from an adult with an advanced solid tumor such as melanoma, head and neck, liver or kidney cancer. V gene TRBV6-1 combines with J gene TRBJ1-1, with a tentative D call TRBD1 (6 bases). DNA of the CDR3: TGTGCCAGCAATAAGCAGGGGAGCACTGAAGCTTTCTTT. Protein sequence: CASNKQGSTEAFF.